Listed here is a single T cell receptor (beta chain). This specimen belongs to a study of control samples from healthy donors and cancer patients. The junction had 9 bases not matched to a gene; V was cut back by 4 bases and J by 2 bases. This CDR3 contains 19 residues. In germline, CDR1 is SGHTA, CDR2 FQGTGA. Libraries were prepared by immunoSEQ multiplex PCR; TCRdb keeps only in-frame clonotypes and omits some of them. This table has about 70,000 clones, over 75% appearing once. Sequencing input: blood. The clonotype comes from a man aged 45-65 years in good health. This sequence joins TRBV7-3 and TRBJ2-6, with 12 bases identical to TRBD1. The CDR3 reads CASSSEPGQGAPGANVLTF. DNA for the CDR3: TGTGCCAGCAGCTCTGAACCGGGACAGGGGGCGCCTGGGGCCAACGTCCTGACTTTC.